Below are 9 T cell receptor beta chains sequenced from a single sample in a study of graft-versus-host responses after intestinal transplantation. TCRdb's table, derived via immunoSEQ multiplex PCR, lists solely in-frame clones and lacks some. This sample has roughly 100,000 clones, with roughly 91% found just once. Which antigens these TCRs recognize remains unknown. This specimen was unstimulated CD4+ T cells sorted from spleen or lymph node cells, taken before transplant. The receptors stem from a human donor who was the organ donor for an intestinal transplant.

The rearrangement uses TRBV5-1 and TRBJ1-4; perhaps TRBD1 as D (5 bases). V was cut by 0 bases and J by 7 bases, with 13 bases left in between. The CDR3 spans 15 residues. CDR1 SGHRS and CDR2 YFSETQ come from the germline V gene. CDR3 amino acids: CASSLAPGWVEKLFF. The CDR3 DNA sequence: TGCGCCAGCAGCTTGGCGCCAGGGTGGGTTGAAAAACTGTTTTTT.

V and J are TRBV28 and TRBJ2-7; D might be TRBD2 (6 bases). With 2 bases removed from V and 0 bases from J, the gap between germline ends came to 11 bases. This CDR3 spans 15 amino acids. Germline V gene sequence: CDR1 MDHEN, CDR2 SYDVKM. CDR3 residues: CASSLGDSSSYEQYF. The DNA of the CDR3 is TGTGCCAGCAGTTTAGGGGACTCAAGCTCCTACGAGCAGTACTTC.

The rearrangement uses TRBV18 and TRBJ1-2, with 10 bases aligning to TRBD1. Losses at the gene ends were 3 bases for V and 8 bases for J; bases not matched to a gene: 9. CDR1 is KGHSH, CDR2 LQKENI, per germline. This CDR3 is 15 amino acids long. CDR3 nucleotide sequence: TGTGCCAGCTCACCCCCTCGGACAGGGGGAAGAGGCTACACCTTC. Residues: CASSPPRTGGRGYTF.

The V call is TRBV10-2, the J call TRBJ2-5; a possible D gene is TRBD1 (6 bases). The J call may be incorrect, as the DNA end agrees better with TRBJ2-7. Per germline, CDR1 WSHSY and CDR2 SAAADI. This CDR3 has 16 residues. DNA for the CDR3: TGCGCCAGCAGGCCAACAGGGCAGAAGAGCTCCTACGAGCAGTACTTC. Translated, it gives CASRPTGQKSSYEQYF.

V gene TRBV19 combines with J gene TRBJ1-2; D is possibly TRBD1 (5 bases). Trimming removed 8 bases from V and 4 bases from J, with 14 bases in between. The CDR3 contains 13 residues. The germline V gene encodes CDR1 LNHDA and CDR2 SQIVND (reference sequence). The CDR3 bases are TGTGCCAGTGCTAATGGGGGGGTCTATGGCTACACCTTC. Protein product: CASANGGVYGYTF.

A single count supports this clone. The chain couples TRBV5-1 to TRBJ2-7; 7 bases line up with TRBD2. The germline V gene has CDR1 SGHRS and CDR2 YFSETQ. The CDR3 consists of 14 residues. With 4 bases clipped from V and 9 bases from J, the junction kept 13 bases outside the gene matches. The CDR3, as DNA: TGCGCCAGCAGCGGCGCAGGACTAGGGAAACGGCAGTACTTC. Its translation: CASSGAGLGKRQYF.

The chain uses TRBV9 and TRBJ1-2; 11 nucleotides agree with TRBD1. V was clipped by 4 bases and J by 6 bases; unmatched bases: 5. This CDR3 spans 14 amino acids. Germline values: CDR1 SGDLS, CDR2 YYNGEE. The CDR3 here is CASSLRTGGNGYTF. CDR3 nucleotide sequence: TGTGCCAGCAGCCTTCGGACAGGGGGCAATGGCTACACCTTC. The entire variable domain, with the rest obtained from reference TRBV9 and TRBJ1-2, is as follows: DSGVTQTPKHLITATGQRVTLRCSPRSGDLSVYWYQQSLDQGLQFLIQYYNGEERAKGNILERFSAQQFPDLHSELNLSSLELGDSALYFCASSLRTGGNGYTFGSGTRLTVV.

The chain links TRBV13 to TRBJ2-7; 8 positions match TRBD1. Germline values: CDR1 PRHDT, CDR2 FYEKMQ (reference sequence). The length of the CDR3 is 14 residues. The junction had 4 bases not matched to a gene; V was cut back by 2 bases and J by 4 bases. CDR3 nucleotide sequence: TGTGCCAGCAGCTTAAACAGGGGGATTTACGAGCAGTACTTC. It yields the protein CASSLNRGIYEQYF.

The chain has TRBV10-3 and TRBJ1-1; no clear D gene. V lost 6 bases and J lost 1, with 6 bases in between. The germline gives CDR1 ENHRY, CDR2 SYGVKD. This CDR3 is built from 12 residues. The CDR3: CAIRRQNTEAFF. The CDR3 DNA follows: TGTGCCATCAGGAGACAGAACACTGAAGCTTTCTTT.